This T cell receptor beta chain was identified in a study of T cell changes during pregnancy in multiple sclerosis. Clones were read by immunoSEQ multiplex PCR, and TCRdb kept only the in-frame ones, dropping some. The sample yields over 60,000 clones, roughly 96% seen once. Trimming cost V 5 bases and J 6 bases, with 14 bases left between them. This CDR3 contains 14 residues. Germline lookup yields CDR1 MNHEY and CDR2 SMNVEV (reference sequence). The chain has TRBV27 and TRBJ2-1, with D maybe TRBD2 (5 bases). The sample consisted of CD8+ T cells from peripheral blood mononuclear cells, taken after pregnancy. The receptor was derived from a female donor with multiple sclerosis, enrolled in a pregnancy study. For the CDR3, the DNA is TGTGCCAGCAGTCCCCGGGGTAGCCTCAATGAGCAGTTCTTC. It codes for CASSPRGSLNEQFF.